The source of this TCR beta chain is a study of T cell responses to AZD1222 COVID-19 vaccine. Findings and caveats of the study: Spike-spanning, vaccine-associated CD4 TCRs were dominant at 160-218 and 743-854.

Turning to this clone: Its cognate antigen is unknown.

Trimming at V came to 6 bases and at J to 3 bases, leaving 6 bases not matched to a gene. The CDR3 extends over 16 amino acids. Per the germline V gene, CDR1 is ENHRY and CDR2 is SYGVKD. TCRdb's table, derived via immunoSEQ multiplex PCR, lists solely in-frame clones and lacks some. The data hold some 120,000 clones, with about 90% observed a single time. The sequence was obtained from an adult in good health. Material: peripheral blood, obtained on day 0 of AZD1222 vaccination. The rearrangement links TRBV10-3 to TRBJ2-2; 11 nucleotides match TRBD1. This CDR3 is CAISRTGGKDTGELFF. The CDR3, as DNA: TGTGCCATCAGCCGGACAGGGGGCAAGGACACCGGGGAGCTGTTTTTT.